This TCR beta chain was captured by sequencing in a study of breast tumors, draining lymph nodes, adjacent tissues. One entry per CDR3 protein results from TCRdb running MiXCR on the multiplex PCR reads. The data show around 12,000 distinct CDR3 sequences, roughly three quarters seen once. This clonotype has a count of ten or more. CDR3 length equals 13 residues. The V end lost 6 bases, the J end lost 1 base, and 10 bases lay between the germline ends. In germline, CDR1 is MNHEY, CDR2 SMNVEV (reference sequence). The receptor was derived from a female donor with breast cancer. Some clones in this sample may be carry-over from other donors' samples. The specimen sequenced was tumor-adjacent breast tissue. V usage is TRBV27 and J usage is TRBJ2-7; TRBD1 is a possible D gene (5 bases). The DNA for the CDR3 is TGTGCCAGCAGCATCAAGGGGTCCTACGAGCAGTACTTC. Translating it yields CASSIKGSYEQYF.